This is a list of T cell receptor beta chains from one sample in a study of T cell responses to AZD1222 COVID-19 vaccine. Produced via immunoSEQ multiplex PCR; TCRdb's table is partial and in-frame only. Here the sample spans fewer than 150,000 clones, approximately 90% being singletons. The source was peripheral blood, collected on day 0 of AZD1222 vaccination. Receptors originate from an adult in good health. The conserved cysteine and the conserved F or W are not part of the CDR3 here. Each record gives: J gene, V gene, clone size, CDR3 protein. Part of the rows lack a size; the others show once, few, many or a class for expanded clones.

J gene: TRBJ2-5
V gene: TRBV18
clone size: once
CDR3 protein: ASSPTETQY

J gene: TRBJ1-3
V gene: TRBV25-1
clone size: .
CDR3 protein: ASSRTAGNTIY

J gene: TRBJ2-7
V gene: TRBV25-1
clone size: .
CDR3 protein: ASSVGGPSSYEQY

J gene: TRBJ1-4
V gene: TRBV3-1/TRBV3-2
clone size: .
CDR3 protein: ASSPLPGNEEKLF

J gene: TRBJ2-1
V gene: TRBV27
clone size: .
CDR3 protein: ASSLPLGGGASEQF

J gene: TRBJ2-3
V gene: TRBV18
clone size: few
CDR3 protein: ASSPRDQTQY

J gene: TRBJ2-2
V gene: TRBV5-1
clone size: .
CDR3 protein: ASSGGITGELF

J gene: TRBJ2-7
V gene: TRBV5-5
clone size: .
CDR3 protein: ASTWNVRGSYEQY

J gene: TRBJ1-3
V gene: TRBV19
clone size: .
CDR3 protein: ASSMGGQGWTAIY

J gene: TRBJ1-1
V gene: TRBV18
clone size: once
CDR3 protein: ASSPSTGGDGTEAF

J gene: TRBJ2-2
V gene: TRBV29-1
clone size: .
CDR3 protein: SAWTSGNTGELF

J gene: TRBJ1-2
V gene: TRBV18
clone size: .
CDR3 protein: ASSQGGYGYT

J gene: TRBJ2-5
V gene: TRBV19
clone size: once
CDR3 protein: ASSLRDSRTRETQY

J gene: TRBJ1-6
V gene: TRBV28
clone size: .
CDR3 protein: ASRPGSRGRRNSPLH

J gene: TRBJ2-5
V gene: TRBV3-1/TRBV3-2
clone size: .
CDR3 protein: ASSQDPIWETQY

J gene: TRBJ2-4
V gene: TRBV5-6
clone size: once
CDR3 protein: ASSPRGGAKNIQY

J gene: TRBJ1-3
V gene: TRBV5-1
clone size: .
CDR3 protein: ASSLDGRSLRVYAGNTIY

J gene: TRBJ1-6
V gene: TRBV5-1
clone size: .
CDR3 protein: ASSSVQGAGSPLH

J gene: TRBJ2-7
V gene: TRBV19
clone size: .
CDR3 protein: ASSFGPGSYEQY

J gene: TRBJ2-5
V gene: TRBV11-1
clone size: .
CDR3 protein: ASSPGQGESQETQY

J gene: TRBJ1-1
V gene: TRBV5-1
clone size: .
CDR3 protein: ASSRLGASEAF

J gene: TRBJ1-5
V gene: TRBV2
clone size: .
CDR3 protein: ASSETDGINQPQH

J gene: TRBJ2-7
V gene: TRBV15
clone size: .
CDR3 protein: ATSRASGDYEQY

J gene: TRBJ1-1
V gene: TRBV27
clone size: .
CDR3 protein: ASSFTGPPSTEAF

J gene: TRBJ1-2
V gene: TRBV13
clone size: once
CDR3 protein: ASSLGPRGGYGYT

J gene: TRBJ1-6
V gene: TRBV7-6
clone size: .
CDR3 protein: ASSPLEGYNSPLH

J gene: TRBJ2-7
V gene: TRBV30
clone size: .
CDR3 protein: AWTGTNSYEQY

J gene: TRBJ1-5
V gene: TRBV28
clone size: once
CDR3 protein: ASTLPGPGRNQPQH

J gene: TRBJ2-7
V gene: TRBV10-3
clone size: .
CDR3 protein: AISSVKGSSYEQY

J gene: TRBJ1-2
V gene: TRBV30
clone size: .
CDR3 protein: AWSAGGDGYT

J gene: TRBJ2-7
V gene: TRBV7-8
clone size: .
CDR3 protein: ASSFRLSGYEQY

J gene: TRBJ1-4
V gene: TRBV2
clone size: .
CDR3 protein: ARGTGENEKLF

J gene: TRBJ2-7
V gene: TRBV13
clone size: .
CDR3 protein: ASSLPGDVEQY

J gene: TRBJ2-7
V gene: TRBV19
clone size: .
CDR3 protein: ASSATSGGAESYEQY

J gene: TRBJ2-7
V gene: TRBV7-6
clone size: .
CDR3 protein: ASSLEAPYEQY

J gene: TRBJ1-6
V gene: TRBV6-4
clone size: few
CDR3 protein: ASSDGQGNSPLH

J gene: TRBJ2-7
V gene: TRBV5-1
clone size: .
CDR3 protein: ASSLPLQHSSYEQY

J gene: TRBJ2-7
V gene: TRBV3-1/TRBV3-2
clone size: .
CDR3 protein: ASSQGPGPYEQY

J gene: TRBJ1-6
V gene: TRBV19
clone size: .
CDR3 protein: ASSTSPGQGSPLH

J gene: TRBJ2-7
V gene: TRBV6-6
clone size: .
CDR3 protein: ASGLAGTYEQY

J gene: TRBJ2-7
V gene: TRBV12-3/TRBV12-4
clone size: .
CDR3 protein: ASRLGQTYEQY

J gene: TRBJ1-6
V gene: TRBV25-1
clone size: .
CDR3 protein: ASSEFENSPLH

J gene: TRBJ2-7
V gene: TRBV6-1
clone size: .
CDR3 protein: ASSEGGGDEQY

J gene: TRBJ1-5
V gene: TRBV18
clone size: .
CDR3 protein: ASSGNSNQPQH

J gene: TRBJ2-1
V gene: TRBV5-4
clone size: .
CDR3 protein: ASSLGLAESSGQF

J gene: TRBJ1-4
V gene: TRBV12-5
clone size: .
CDR3 protein: ASGLVPDRDEKLF